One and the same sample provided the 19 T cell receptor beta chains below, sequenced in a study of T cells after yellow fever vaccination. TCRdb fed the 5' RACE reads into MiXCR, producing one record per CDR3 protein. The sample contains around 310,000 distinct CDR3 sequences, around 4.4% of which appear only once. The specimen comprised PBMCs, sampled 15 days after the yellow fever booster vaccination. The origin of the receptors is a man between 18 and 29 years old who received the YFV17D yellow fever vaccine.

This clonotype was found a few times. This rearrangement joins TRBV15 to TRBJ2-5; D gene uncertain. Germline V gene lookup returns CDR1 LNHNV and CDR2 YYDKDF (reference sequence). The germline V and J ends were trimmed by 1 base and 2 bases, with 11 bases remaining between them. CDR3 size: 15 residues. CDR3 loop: CATSRGSSIQETQYF. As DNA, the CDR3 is TGTGCCACCAGCAGAGGATCTTCAATTCAAGAGACCCAGTACTTC.

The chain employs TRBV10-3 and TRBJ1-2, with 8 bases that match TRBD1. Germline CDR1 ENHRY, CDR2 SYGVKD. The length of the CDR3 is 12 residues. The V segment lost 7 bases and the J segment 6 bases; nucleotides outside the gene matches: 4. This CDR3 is CAITQGDHGYTF. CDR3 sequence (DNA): TGTGCCATCACACAGGGGGATCATGGCTACACCTTC.

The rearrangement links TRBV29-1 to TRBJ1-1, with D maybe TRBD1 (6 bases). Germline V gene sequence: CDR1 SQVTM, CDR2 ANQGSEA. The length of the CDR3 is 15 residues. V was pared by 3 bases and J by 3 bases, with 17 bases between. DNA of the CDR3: TGCAGCGTTGAGGGAGACGGGGGCGCGGACACTGAAGCTTTCTTT. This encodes CSVEGDGGADTEAFF.

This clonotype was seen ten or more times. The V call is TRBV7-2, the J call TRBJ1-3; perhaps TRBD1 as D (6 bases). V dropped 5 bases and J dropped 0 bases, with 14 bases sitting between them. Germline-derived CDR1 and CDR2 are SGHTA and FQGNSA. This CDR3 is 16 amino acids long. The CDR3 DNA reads TGTGCCAGCAGCCCCCGACAGGTTCGCTCTGGAAACACCATATATTTT. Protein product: CASSPRQVRSGNTIYF. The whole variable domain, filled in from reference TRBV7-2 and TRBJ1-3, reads GAGVSQSPSNKVTEKGKDVELRCDPISGHTALYWYRQSLGQGLEFLIYFQGNSAPDKSGLPSDRFSAERTGGSVSTLTIQRTQQEDSAVYLCASSPRQVRSGNTIYFGEGSWLTVV.

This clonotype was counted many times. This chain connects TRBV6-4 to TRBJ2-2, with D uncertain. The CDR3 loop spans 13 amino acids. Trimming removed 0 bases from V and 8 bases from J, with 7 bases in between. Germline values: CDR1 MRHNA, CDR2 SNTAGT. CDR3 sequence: CASSDSIEGELFF. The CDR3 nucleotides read TGTGCCAGCAGTGACTCGATTGAGGGGGAGCTGTTTTTT.

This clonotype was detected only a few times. The CDR3 here is CASSFYTGNTEAFF. The DNA for the CDR3 is TGTGCCAGCAGCTTTTATACAGGGAACACTGAAGCTTTCTTT. The genes are TRBV11-2 and TRBJ1-1; TRBD1 is a possible D gene (5 bases). The ends were cut back, 3 bases at V and 1 base at J, with 9 bases in the middle. The germline gives CDR1 SGHAT, CDR2 FQNNGV. This CDR3 region has 14 residues.

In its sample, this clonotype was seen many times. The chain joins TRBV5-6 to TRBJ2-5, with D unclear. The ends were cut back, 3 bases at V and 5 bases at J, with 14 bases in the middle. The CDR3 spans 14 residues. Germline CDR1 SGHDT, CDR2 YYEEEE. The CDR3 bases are TGTGCCAGCAGCTCGGCTGGACCCCCGGAGACCCAGTACTTC. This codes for CASSSAGPPETQYF.

The DNA of the CDR3 is TGTGCCAGCAGTTACTCAGGAAACATGAACACTGAAGCTTTCTTT. Residues: CASSYSGNMNTEAFF. The chain combines TRBV6-5 with TRBJ1-1, with D hard to call. Germline CDR1 and CDR2: MNHEY and SVGAGI. The V gene lost 0 bases and the J gene lost 0 bases, with 8 bases spanning the gap. The CDR3 has 15 amino acids.

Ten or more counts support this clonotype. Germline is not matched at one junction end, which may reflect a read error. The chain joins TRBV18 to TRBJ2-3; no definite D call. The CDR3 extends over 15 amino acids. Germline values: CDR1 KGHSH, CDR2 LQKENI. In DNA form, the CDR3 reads TGTGCCAGCCCACCACTCGGCTCCCGCACAGATACGCAGTATTTT. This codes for CASPPLGSRTDTQYF.

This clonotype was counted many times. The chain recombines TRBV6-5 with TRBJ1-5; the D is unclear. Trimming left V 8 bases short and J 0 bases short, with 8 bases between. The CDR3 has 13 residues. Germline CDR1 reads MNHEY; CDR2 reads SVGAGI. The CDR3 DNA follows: TGTGCCAGCGGAGACTATAGCAATCAGCCCCAGCATTTT. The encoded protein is CASGDYSNQPQHF.

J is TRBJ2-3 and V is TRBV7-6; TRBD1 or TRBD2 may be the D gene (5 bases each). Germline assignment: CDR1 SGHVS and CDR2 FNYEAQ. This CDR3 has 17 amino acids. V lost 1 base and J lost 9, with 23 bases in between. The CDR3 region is CASSLVGRGPKIETQYF. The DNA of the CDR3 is TGTGCCAGCAGCTTAGTCGGTAGGGGACCGAAGATCGAAACGCAGTATTTT.

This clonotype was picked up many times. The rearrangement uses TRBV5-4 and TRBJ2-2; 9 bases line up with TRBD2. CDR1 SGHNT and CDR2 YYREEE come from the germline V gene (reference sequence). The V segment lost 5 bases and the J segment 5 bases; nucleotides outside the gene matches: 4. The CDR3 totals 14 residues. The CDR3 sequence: CASRNSGGTGELFF. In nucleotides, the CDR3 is TGTGCCAGCAGGAATAGCGGGGGTACCGGGGAGCTGTTTTTT.

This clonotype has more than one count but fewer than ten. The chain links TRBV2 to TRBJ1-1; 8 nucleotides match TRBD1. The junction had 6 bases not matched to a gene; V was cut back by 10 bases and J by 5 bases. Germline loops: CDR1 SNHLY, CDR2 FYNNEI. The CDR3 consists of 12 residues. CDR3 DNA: TGTGCCACCCAGGGGGCTTCGACTGAAGCTTTCTTT. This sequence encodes CATQGASTEAFF.

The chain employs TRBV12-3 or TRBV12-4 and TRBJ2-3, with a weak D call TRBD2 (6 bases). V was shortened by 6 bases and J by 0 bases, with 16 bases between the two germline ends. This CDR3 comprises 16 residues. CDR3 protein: CASSYNSGSSTDTQYF. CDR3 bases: TGTGCCAGCAGCTATAATAGCGGTTCTAGCACAGATACGCAGTATTTT.

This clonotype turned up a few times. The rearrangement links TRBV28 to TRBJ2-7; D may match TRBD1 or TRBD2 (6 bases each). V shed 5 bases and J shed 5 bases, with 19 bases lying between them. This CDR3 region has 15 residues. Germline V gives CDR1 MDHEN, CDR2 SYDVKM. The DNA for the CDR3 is TGTGCCAGCAGTCCCCCCGGGGGCCAGGGCGACGAGCAGTACGTC. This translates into CASSPPGGQGDEQYV.

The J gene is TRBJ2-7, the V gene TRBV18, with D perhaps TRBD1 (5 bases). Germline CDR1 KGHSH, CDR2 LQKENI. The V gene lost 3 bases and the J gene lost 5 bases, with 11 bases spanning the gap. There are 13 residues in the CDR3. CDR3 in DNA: TGTGCCAGCTCACCTGCAGGACACGACGAGCAGTACGTC. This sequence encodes CASSPAGHDEQYV.

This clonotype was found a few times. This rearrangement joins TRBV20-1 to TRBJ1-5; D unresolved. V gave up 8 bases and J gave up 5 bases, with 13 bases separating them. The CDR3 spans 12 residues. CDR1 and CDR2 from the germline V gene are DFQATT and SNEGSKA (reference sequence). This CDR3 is CSSQLLDQPQHF. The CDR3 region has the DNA TGCAGTAGCCAACTATTGGATCAGCCCCAGCATTTT.

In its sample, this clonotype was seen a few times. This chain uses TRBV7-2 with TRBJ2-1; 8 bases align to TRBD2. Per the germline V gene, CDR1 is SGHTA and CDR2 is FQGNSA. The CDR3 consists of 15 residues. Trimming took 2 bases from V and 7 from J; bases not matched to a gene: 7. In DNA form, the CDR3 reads TGTGCCAGCAGCTTATGGGCCGGGACTAGGAATGAGCAGTTCTTC. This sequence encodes CASSLWAGTRNEQFF.

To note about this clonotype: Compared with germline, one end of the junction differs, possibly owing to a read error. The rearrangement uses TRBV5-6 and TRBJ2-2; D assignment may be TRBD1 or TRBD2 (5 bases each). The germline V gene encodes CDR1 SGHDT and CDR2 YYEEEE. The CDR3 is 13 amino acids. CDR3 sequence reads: CASSLAGTEELFF. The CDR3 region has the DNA TGTGCCAGCAGCCTCGCCGGGACCGAGGAGCTGTTTTTT.